The text below deals with one TCR beta chain. Its target is unknown. Given a much more abundant clone one base away, this may be a read error. The length of the CDR3 is 14 residues. From germline, CDR1 is ENHRY and CDR2 SYGVKD. The data are from a study of post-analysis software for immune sequencing data. The study, taken as a whole, reports: Controls showed lower frequencies than patients for five TRBV segments, and TRBV5-6, TRBV5-1 and TRBV20-1 were among these. Multiple sclerosis patients showed significantly lower normalized Chao1 diversity than controls did.

Incorporated into the TCR beta cDNA libraries were unique molecular identifiers, which served to reduce PCR and sequencing biases. TCRdb independently ran MiXCR on the PCR reads; one entry per CDR3 protein. The sample holds about 180,000 distinct CDR3 sequences, 30% seen once. This TCR derives from a girl between 5 and 17 years old with multiple sclerosis. Specimen: blood. The gene calls are TRBV10-3 and TRBJ2-5, with D unclear. The CDR3 loop is CTISESAAQETQYF. The CDR3 nucleotides read TGTACCATCAGTGAGTCGGCAGCCCAAGAGACCCAGTACTTC.